This is a list of T cell receptor beta chains from one sample in a study of CD8 T cells in Susac syndrome. TCRdb analysed the immunoSEQ multiplex PCR reads with MiXCR anew, one entry per CDR3 protein. This repertoire shows 180,000 or so distinct CDR3 sequences, about 93% found once; its top ten account for roughly 0.13%. Sequences were obtained from CD4+ T cells from PBMCs. All receptors come from a human donor in good health. Each CDR3 is given without its conserved first and last residue.

v_call	j_call	cdr3_aa
TRBV10-3	TRBJ1-1	AISEAPGTELAF
TRBV3-1	TRBJ2-3	ASSQNDPATQY
TRBV9	TRBJ2-3	ASSPGAGAFTDTQY
TRBV5-1	TRBJ2-2	ASSLGGGLNTGELF
TRBV28	TRBJ2-3	ASSSHSLGDTQY
TRBV4-3	TRBJ1-5	ASSQDRVSNQPQH
TRBV18	TRBJ2-3	ASSPQRGGRAQY
TRBV29-1	TRBJ2-7	SVEDRQTYEQY
TRBV30	TRBJ1-4	AWTRGRGDEKLF
TRBV19	TRBJ1-1	ASSIRGRDTEAF
TRBV15	TRBJ1-2	ATSRARAARGYT
TRBV20-1	TRBJ1-5	SAIPSGPNQPQH
TRBV2	TRBJ2-7	ASGPPSGKSYEQY
TRBV6-1	TRBJ2-3	ASSESAGGRNTQY
TRBV4-2	TRBJ1-2	ASSQEGARGGYT
TRBV12-3/TRBV12-4	TRBJ1-5	ASTSRDLNQPQH
TRBV7-3	TRBJ2-7	ASSRDRDHEQY
TRBV4-3	TRBJ1-5	ASSQGTGQPQH
TRBV20-1	TRBJ2-7	SASAGGRSYEQY
TRBV9	TRBJ2-1	ASSVDLGRNEQF
TRBV28	TRBJ2-1	ASQPSSGEQF
TRBV6-6	TRBJ1-1	ASSYPQANTEAF
TRBV7-2	TRBJ1-6	ASSPRVNSPLH
TRBV7-9	TRBJ1-4	AMGLINEKLF
TRBV20-1	TRBJ2-3	SARDQLIDTQY
TRBV9	TRBJ2-1	ASSTAGASYNEQF
TRBV5-4	TRBJ2-3	ASSPGGINTQY
TRBV2	TRBJ1-5	ASSDPLH
TRBV6-5	TRBJ1-1	ASSRLQVMNTEAF
TRBV29-1	TRBJ2-3	SAGGIIRTDTQY
TRBV18	TRBJ1-2	ASSPDSANYGYT
TRBV20-1	TRBJ2-3	SAHAVAGTDTQY
TRBV24-1	TRBJ2-3	ATSDLWDWSTDTQY
TRBV5-4	TRBJ2-1	ASSFGTSGSYNEQF
TRBV6-1	TRBJ1-5	ASRPGQGSPQH
TRBV14	TRBJ2-5	ASSQDTTAGTQY
TRBV6-2/TRBV6-3	TRBJ2-7	ASSYWGHEQY
TRBV29-1	TRBJ1-1	SVERSNTEAF
TRBV29-1	TRBJ1-2	SVEQGKGNYGYT
TRBV27	TRBJ2-5	ASSLRAGGMGETQY
TRBV9	TRBJ2-3	ASSGSRAGVEDTQY
TRBV12-3/TRBV12-4	TRBJ1-3	ASSWWPSGNTIY
TRBV29-1	TRBJ1-2	SVEKGTGGTYGYT
TRBV3-1	TRBJ1-2	ASSQDPGTGGYGHT
TRBV29-1	TRBJ2-1	SVGGLAGGHNEQF
TRBV5-6	TRBJ2-3	ASSSPKEGDTQY
TRBV6-2/TRBV6-3	TRBJ1-1	ASKGGKNTEAF
TRBV29-1	TRBJ2-1	SVSSGGGNEQF
TRBV7-9	TRBJ2-6	ASSVRDSSGANVLT
TRBV14	TRBJ1-2	ASSLRQGWGYGYT